Below are 29 T cell receptor beta chains sequenced from a single sample in a study of OX40 agonist ivuxolimab in advanced cancers. Clones were read by immunoSEQ multiplex PCR, and TCRdb kept only the in-frame ones, dropping some. The sample has fewer than 85,000 clones; roughly nine tenths are singletons. Sequences were derived from CD4+ or CD8+ T cells sorted from blood, sampled in a trial of the OX40 agonist ivuxolimab. Receptors were obtained from an adult with an advanced solid tumor such as melanoma, head and neck, liver or kidney cancer.

This clone was recorded only once. The chain carries TRBV27 and TRBJ2-1; TRBD2 aligns across 15 bases. CDR3 length: 15 residues. CDR1 is MNHEY, CDR2 SMNVEV, per germline (reference sequence). The trim removed 6 bases at V and 9 bases at J, leaving 6 bases unmatched. CDR3 nucleotides: TGTGCCAGCAGAACCGGGACTAGCGGGAGGACTGAGCAGTTCTTC. Its protein product is CASRTGTSGRTEQFF.

In this sample, this clone turned up once. The chain carries TRBV5-4 and TRBJ2-7, with D perhaps matching TRBD1 or TRBD2 (5 bases each). V lost 3 bases and J 3 bases, leaving 10 bases between the germline ends. CDR3 length equals 13 residues. CDR1 and CDR2 from the germline V gene are SGHNT and YYREEE (reference sequence). CDR3 sequence reads: CASSSGRDYEQYF. The CDR3 DNA is TGTGCCAGCAGCTCGGGACGGGACTACGAGCAGTACTTC.

The V gene is TRBV6-5, the J gene TRBJ2-4; perhaps TRBD2 as D (5 bases). This CDR3 has 14 residues. Germline loops: CDR1 MNHEY, CDR2 SVGAGI. The V end lost 1 base, the J end lost 10 bases, and 14 bases lay between the germline ends. The CDR3 region is CASSYLEGSWIQYF. CDR3 nucleotide sequence: TGTGCCAGCAGTTACTTAGAGGGATCGTGGATTCAGTACTTC.

The chain uses TRBV5-1 and TRBJ2-2; 7 nucleotides align to TRBD2. Trimming at V came to 3 bases and at J to 0 bases, leaving 5 bases not matched to a gene. The CDR3 covers 16 residues. Per germline, CDR1 SGHRS and CDR2 YFSETQ. CDR3 bases: TGCGCCAGCAGCTCCGGACTAGTCCCGAACACCGGGGAGCTGTTTTTT. Its protein product is CASSSGLVPNTGELFF.

This chain joins TRBV6-5 and TRBJ2-2, with 9 bases that match TRBD1. J gave up 7 bases and V 8 bases, and 8 bases lay outside the gene matches. The CDR3 length is 14 residues. Germline V gene sequence: CDR1 MNHEY, CDR2 SVGAGI. The CDR3 loop is CASERDRVSGELFF. CDR3 DNA: TGTGCCAGCGAACGGGACAGGGTTAGCGGGGAGCTGTTTTTT.

The V call is TRBV28, the J call TRBJ1-1; D remains ambiguous. Deletions cut 7 bases from V and 4 bases from J, with 13 bases between. From germline, CDR1 is MDHEN and CDR2 SYDVKM. CDR3 length: 13 amino acids. CDR3 coding DNA: TGTGCCAGCAACACCCCCGCGGGCACTGAAGCTTTCTTT. Translated, it gives CASNTPAGTEAFF. The full variable domain, in which reference TRBV28 and TRBJ1-1 provide the parts outside the CDR3, is DVKVTQSSRYLVKRTGEKVFLECVQDMDHENMFWYRQDPGLGLRLIYFSYDVKMKEKGDIPEGYSVSREKKERFSLILESASTNQTSMYLCASNTPAGTEAFFGQGTRLTVV.

The V call is TRBV30, the J call TRBJ2-7; the D is unclear. The V gene lost 2 bases and the J gene lost 0 bases, with 17 bases spanning the gap. CDR1 and CDR2 (germline): GTSNPN, SVGIG (reference sequence). The CDR3 has 16 amino acids. CDR3 coding DNA: TGTGCCTGGAGTCTTAAGGCCCTGTTGAGCTCCTACGAGCAGTACTTC. Encoded protein: CAWSLKALLSSYEQYF.

The V call is TRBV5-1, the J call TRBJ1-1; weak D call: TRBD1 (5 bases). Germline CDR1 reads SGHRS; CDR2 reads YFSETQ. V lost 0 bases to trimming and J lost 3 bases, with 6 bases between them. CDR3 length: 13 amino acids. The CDR3 is CASSLGRDTEAFF. CDR3 nucleotide sequence: TGCGCCAGCAGCTTGGGCAGGGACACTGAAGCTTTCTTT. Supplemented by reference TRBV5-1 and TRBJ1-1, the full variable domain reads KAGVTQTPRYLIKTRGQQVTLSCSPISGHRSVSWYQQTPGQGLQFLFEYFSETQRNKGNFPGRFSGRQFSNSRSEMNVSTLELGDSALYLCASSLGRDTEAFFGQGTRLTVV.

V gene TRBV19 combines with J gene TRBJ1-5; the match to TRBD1 covers 9 bases. Trimming removed 11 bases from V and 3 bases from J; junction bases left unmatched: 8. Germline CDR1 reads LNHDA; CDR2 reads SQIVND (reference sequence). This CDR3 has 14 amino acids. The CDR3 DNA is TGTGCCTGCTCGGGACAGGGTGACAATCAGCCCCAGCATTTT. This gives the protein CACSGQGDNQPQHF.

This clone appeared a few times. The genes are TRBV27 and TRBJ1-6; unclear D gene. The V gene lost 10 bases and the J gene lost 9 bases, with 16 bases spanning the gap. CDR3 size: 13 residues. Germline values: CDR1 MNHEY, CDR2 SMNVEV (reference sequence). The DNA for the CDR3 is TGTGCCACCTCGAGGGCGCAAGGTTCACCCCTCCACTTT. Amino acids: CATSRAQGSPLHF.

This rearrangement joins TRBV7-2 to TRBJ1-5; possibly TRBD1 for D (5 bases). Germline V gene sequence: CDR1 SGHTA, CDR2 FQGNSA. V was trimmed by 2 bases and J by 6 bases, leaving 11 bases between them. This CDR3 is 14 amino acids long. The chain's CDR3 is CASSLPGQGQPQHF. The CDR3 DNA is TGTGCCAGCAGCTTACCGGGGCAGGGTCAGCCCCAGCATTTT.

This chain connects TRBV9 to TRBJ1-6; D is ambiguous. Germline lookup yields CDR1 SGDLS and CDR2 YYNGEE. The CDR3 is 14 amino acids. Between the trimmed V and J ends, which lost 4 bases and 5 bases, there was a span of 10 bases. CDR3 in amino acids: CASSQGGNNSPLHF. DNA of the CDR3: TGTGCCAGCAGCCAAGGCGGTAATAATTCACCCCTCCACTTT.

This chain connects TRBV4-3 to TRBJ1-2; D is ambiguous. The CDR3 is made up of 13 amino acids. The ends were cut back, 4 bases at V and 3 bases at J, with 9 bases in the middle. Germline CDR1 LGHNA, CDR2 YSLEER. The CDR3 DNA is TGCGCCAGCAGCCTCGACACCTACTATGGCTACACCTTC. Its protein product is CASSLDTYYGYTF.

The chain has TRBV6-5 and TRBJ1-6; TRBD1 is a possible D gene (6 bases). Trimming stripped 6 bases from V and 7 bases from J, with 16 bases between. CDR1 and CDR2 (germline): MNHEY, SVGAGI. This CDR3 has 15 residues. The CDR3 reads CASSRQVSRNSPLHF. CDR3 bases: TGTGCCAGCAGCAGACAGGTTTCGCGGAATTCACCCCTCCACTTT.

The chain uses TRBV18 and TRBJ2-5; 9 bases map to TRBD1. The trim removed 3 bases at V and 4 bases at J, leaving 6 bases unmatched. Germline V gene lookup returns CDR1 KGHSH and CDR2 LQKENI. This CDR3 comprises 15 residues. The CDR3 loop reads CASSPAGQGVETQYF. Here the CDR3 DNA reads TGTGCCAGCTCACCGGCGGGACAGGGAGTAGAGACCCAGTACTTC. Using reference TRBV18 and TRBJ2-5 for the parts outside the CDR3, the full variable domain is NAGVMQNPRHLVRRRGQEARLRCSPMKGHSHVYWYRQLPEEGLKFMVYLQKENIIDESGMPKERFSAEFPKEGPSILRIQQVVRGDSAAYFCASSPAGQGVETQYFGPGTRLLVL.

The rearrangement joins TRBV11-2 to TRBJ2-5; 7 bases match TRBD1. CDR3 length: 15 amino acids. V lost 5 bases and J lost 1; bases outside the gene matches: 7. Germline V CDR1 and CDR2: SGHAT, FQNNGV. CDR3 nucleotide sequence: TGTGCCAGCAGCCGAGGGACAGCTTCCCAAGAGACCCAGTACTTC. It specifies CASSRGTASQETQYF.

The CDR3 DNA is TGTGCCACCCGTGCCACTGGGGACAGGACTTATAGCAATCAGCCCCAGCATTTT. It codes for CATRATGDRTYSNQPQHF. The J gene is TRBJ1-5, the V gene TRBV15; 8 nucleotides align to TRBD1. The CDR3 covers 18 residues. V was clipped by 8 bases and J by 0 bases; unmatched bases: 15. The V gene's germline CDR1 is LNHNV and CDR2 YYDKDF (reference sequence). Supplemented by reference TRBV15 and TRBJ1-5, the full variable domain reads DAMVIQNPRYQVTQFGKPVTLSCSQTLNHNVMYWYQQKSSQAPKLLFHYYDKDFNNEADTPDNFQSRRPNTSFCFLDIRSPGLGDTAMYLCATRATGDRTYSNQPQHFGDGTRLSIL.

This clone has just one count. The chain has TRBV28 and TRBJ1-4, with D perhaps matching TRBD1 (5 bases). V lost 3 bases and J lost 5, with 10 bases in between. In germline, CDR1 is MDHEN, CDR2 SYDVKM. This CDR3 is built from 14 residues. CDR3: CASSLEGANEKLFF. In DNA, the CDR3 is TGTGCCAGCAGTTTGGAAGGGGCAAATGAAAAACTGTTTTTT.

The V gene is TRBV5-4, the J gene TRBJ1-4; 8 positions agree with TRBD1. The germline CDR1 and CDR2 sequences are SGHNT and YYREEE (reference sequence). V lost 1 base and J lost 7; bases outside the gene matches: 3. This CDR3 contains 14 residues. The CDR3 coding sequence is TGTGCCAGCAGCTTGCAGGGGGCAGCTGAAAAACTGTTTTTT. This gives the protein CASSLQGAAEKLFF.

The rearrangement links TRBV7-9 to TRBJ1-5; TRBD1 might be the D (6 bases). The CDR3 consists of 15 residues. The ends were cut back, 5 bases at V and 6 bases at J, with 17 bases in the middle. Germline V gene data show CDR1 as SEHNR and CDR2 as FQNEAQ (reference sequence). DNA for the CDR3: TGTGCCAGCAGCCTCGCTGGGGGCTTGGTTCAGCCCCAGCATTTT. It translates to CASSLAGGLVQPQHF.

The chain recombines TRBV28 with TRBJ1-1; D call uncertain. The CDR3 is 11 amino acids. CDR1 is MDHEN, CDR2 SYDVKM, per germline. CDR3 protein: CDIWVNTEAFF. CDR3 nucleotides: TGTGACATCTGGGTGAACACTGAAGCTTTCTTT. Variable domain in full (rest from reference TRBV28 and TRBJ1-1): DVKVTQSSRYLVKRTGEKVFLECVQDMDHENMFWYRQDPGLGLRLIYFSYDVKMKEKGDIPEGYSVSREKKERFSLILESASTNQTSMYLCDIWVNTEAFFGQGTRLTVV.

The chain links TRBV11-1 to TRBJ2-7; no firm D call. Trimming shortened V by 5 bases and J by 0 bases, and 5 bases separated the two germline ends. Germline-derived CDR1 and CDR2 are SGHAT and FQDESV (reference sequence). This CDR3 is built from 12 residues. For the CDR3, the DNA is TGTGCCAGCAGCGGGGACTCCTACGAGCAGTACTTC. As protein: CASSGDSYEQYF.

This chain links TRBV6-5 with TRBJ1-4; D not resolved. The CDR3 spans 15 residues. With 2 bases removed from V and 0 bases from J, the gap between germline ends came to 7 bases. Germline CDR1 reads MNHEY; CDR2 reads SVGAGI. This CDR3 is CASSYDLSTNEKLFF. The CDR3 coding sequence is TGTGCCAGCAGTTACGACTTATCAACTAATGAAAAACTGTTTTTT.

V gene TRBV28 combines with J gene TRBJ2-7; 8 bases are shared with TRBD2. V lost 10 bases, J lost 0 bases, and 8 bases stayed unmatched. The germline CDR1 and CDR2 sequences are MDHEN and SYDVKM. This CDR3 has 14 amino acids. The CDR3 is CATALAGGSYEQYF. As DNA, the CDR3 is TGTGCCACCGCCCTGGCGGGAGGCTCCTACGAGCAGTACTTC.

This chain uses TRBV19 with TRBJ2-1; no clear D. Germline assignment: CDR1 LNHDA and CDR2 SQIVND (reference sequence). The CDR3 has 15 amino acids. Trimming pared 9 bases from V and 5 bases from J, leaving 20 bases between. The CDR3 bases are TGTGCCAGCAAGGGCTCTGCCCCGGAACACAATGAGCAGTTCTTC. Amino acids: CASKGSAPEHNEQFF.

The chain joins TRBV6-5 to TRBJ1-2; 8 nucleotides match TRBD1. V trimming: 2 bases; J trimming: 4 bases; junction bases outside the gene matches: 6. This CDR3 comprises 15 residues. Germline lookup yields CDR1 MNHEY and CDR2 SVGAGI. This chain's CDR3 is CASSYETGGFYGYTF. The CDR3 DNA reads as TGTGCCAGCAGTTACGAAACAGGGGGATTCTATGGCTACACCTTC.

The rearrangement joins TRBV9 to TRBJ1-3; 9 bases line up with TRBD1. This CDR3 is 15 amino acids long. Per germline, CDR1 SGDLS and CDR2 YYNGEE. V lost 3 bases to trimming and J lost 2 bases; unmatched junction nucleotides: 3. The CDR3 loop reads CASSAGQGPGNTIYF. CDR3 DNA: TGTGCCAGCAGCGCGGGACAGGGCCCTGGAAACACCATATATTTT.

V and J are TRBV9 and TRBJ2-6; D ambiguous. This CDR3 has 15 amino acids. Per the germline V gene, CDR1 is SGDLS and CDR2 is YYNGEE. V lost 7 bases and J lost 2, with 13 bases in between. CDR3 bases: TGTGCCAGCTCTATTTCCCCTCCTGGGGCCAACGTCCTGACTTTC. Translating gives CASSISPPGANVLTF.

The V gene is TRBV7-8, the J gene TRBJ2-1; TRBD2 agrees at 10 bases. Germline V lookup: CDR1 SGHVS, CDR2 FQNEAQ. This CDR3 has 15 amino acids. V was clipped by 1 base and J by 8 bases; unmatched bases: 5. The CDR3, as DNA: TGTGCCAGCAGCTTAGTAGCGGGGGGCAGCTATGAGCAGTTCTTC. Translated, it gives CASSLVAGGSYEQFF. The whole variable domain, remainder taken from reference TRBV7-8 and TRBJ2-1, is GAGVSQSPRYKVAKRGQDVALRCDPISGHVSLFWYQQALGQGPEFLTYFQNEAQLDKSGLPSDRFFAERPEGSVSTLKIQRTQQEDSAVYLCASSLVAGGSYEQFFGPGTRLTVL.